This T cell receptor beta chain was recorded in a study of early T cells in non-severe SARS-CoV-2 infection. This clonotype was observed at least ten times. No antigen is known for it. Individual cDNA molecules were tagged with unique molecular identifiers. TCRdb re-analysed the 5' RACE reads in MiXCR, keeping a single row per CDR3 protein. In the table there are 45,000 or so distinct CDR3 sequences, approximately 6% of which are singletons. The CDR3 has 12 residues. With 6 bases removed from V and 8 bases from J, the gap between germline ends came to 10 bases. Germline V CDR1 and CDR2: MNHEY, SVGEGT. General study results and limits: Clonotype matching in VDJdb favored anti-spike CD8 responses and did not capture private and CD4 specificities.

Sequenced: whole blood. The chain is built from TRBV6-2 or TRBV6-3 and TRBJ2-2; D is unclear. The receptor's source is an adult who was a healthcare worker with PCR-confirmed SARS-CoV-2 infection or an uninfected control (not recorded which). The CDR3 DNA sequence: TGTGCCAGCAGCTTGGGGATAGGGGAGCTGTTTTTT. Encoded protein: CASSLGIGELFF.